This T cell receptor (beta chain) originates from a study of control samples from healthy donors and cancer patients. The CDR3 sequence is 16 residues long. Germline assignment: CDR1 DFQATT and CDR2 SNEGSKA (reference sequence). Trimming took 3 bases from V and 6 from J, leaving 21 bases between them. TCRdb's copy holds only in-frame clones and misses some; the assay was immunoSEQ multiplex PCR. This table holds about 120,000 clones, approximately 90% found once. Sample: PBMCs. This sequence originates from a woman in her 50s with colorectal cancer. This sequence joins TRBV20-1 and TRBJ2-1; D possibly matches TRBD1 or TRBD2 (6 bases each). The CDR3 spells CSASDRRAPGANEQFF. The DNA for the CDR3 is TGCAGTGCTAGTGACAGGCGGGCCCCGGGGGCCAATGAGCAGTTCTTC.